A single sample gave rise to the 3 T cell receptor beta chains below, sequenced in a study of tumor and adjacent non-tumor tissue in lung cancer. This sample's RNA came from whole unsorted tissue. The library came from three nested PCR rounds adapted from ARM-PCR protocols. TCRdb reprocessed the multiplex PCR reads with MiXCR, giving one entry per CDR3 protein. This table has some 93,000 distinct CDR3 sequences, 67% appearing once. The sequencing sample was made of lung tumor tissue. The receptor source for this set is a man aged 60 to 75 with non-small cell lung cancer.

For this clonotype: A read error may produce the germline difference seen at one junction end. The rearrangement joins TRBV12-3 or TRBV12-4 to TRBJ2-1; 10 nucleotides match TRBD1. The CDR3 length is 15 residues. CDR3 in amino acids: CASGSTGGSYNEQFF. The CDR3 DNA follows: TGTGCCAGCGGGTCGACAGGGGGCTCCTACAATGAGCAATTCTTC.

As concerns this clonotype: This may come from a read error, since a much larger clone is one base off. V gene TRBV11-2 combines with J gene TRBJ2-7, with unresolved D. This CDR3 is built from 13 residues. CDR1 SGHAT and CDR2 FQNNGV come from the germline V gene. With 5 bases removed from V and 6 bases from J, the gap between germline ends came to 14 bases. This CDR3 is CASSQWTKREQYF. Written as DNA, the CDR3 is TGTGCCAGCAGCCAATGGACCAAGCGCGAGCAGTACTTC.

As regards this clonotype: Since no conserved phenylalanine or tryptophan closes the CDR3, a read error is the likely cause. CDR3 sequence: CSARDTGELFY. CDR3 nucleotide sequence: TGCAGTGCTAGAGACACCGGGGAGCTGTTTTAT. V and J are TRBV20-1 and TRBJ2-2; D remains ambiguous. Looked up from germline, CDR1 is DFQATT and CDR2 is SNEGSKA (reference sequence). The V gene lost 0 bases and the J gene lost 4 bases, with 0 bases spanning the gap. The CDR3 runs to 11 residues.